Presented here are 16 T cell receptor beta chains from one specimen sequenced in a study of blood T cell repertoires in COVID-19. Method: immunoSEQ multiplex PCR; TCRdb's copy keeps in-frame clones and lacks some. The sample carries more than 15,000 clones, around 90% recorded once. The sample was peripheral blood. The receptor set was obtained from a woman aged 80 or older with COVID-19, enrolled during active disease.

The chain joins TRBV7-6 to TRBJ2-7; 7 bases line up with TRBD1. The V gene end was trimmed by 3 bases and the J gene end by 1 base; junction bases not matched to a gene: 15. Germline lookup yields CDR1 SGHVS and CDR2 FNYEAQ. The CDR3 has 18 residues. The CDR3 coding sequence is TGTGCCAGCAGCTTGGGACAGAAAACAAGGGGCCTTTCCTACGAGCAGTACTTC. It codes for CASSLGQKTRGLSYEQYF.

The rearrangement links TRBV19 to TRBJ2-5; D is undetermined. The CDR3 is 13 amino acids. Germline V gives CDR1 LNHDA, CDR2 SQIVND (reference sequence). V shed 5 bases and J shed 1 base, with 8 bases lying between them. The CDR3 coding sequence is TGTGCCAGTAGTGTCCTCCCCCAAGAGACCCAGTACTTC. Translating it yields CASSVLPQETQYF.

The sample holds one count of this clone. CDR3 loop: CASKRSDNEQFF. The CDR3 coding sequence is TGTGCCAGCAAGCGGAGTGACAATGAGCAGTTCTTC. The genes are TRBV2 and TRBJ2-1; the D gene is possibly TRBD2 (5 bases). V was trimmed by 7 bases and J by 5 bases, leaving 9 bases between them. This CDR3 has 12 amino acids. Per the germline V gene, CDR1 is SNHLY and CDR2 is FYNNEI.

The chain uses TRBV10-3 and TRBJ1-3; D remains unclear. From germline, CDR1 is ENHRY and CDR2 SYGVKD. The CDR3 sequence is 12 residues long. Deletions cut 2 bases from V and 4 bases from J, with 3 bases between. The CDR3 here is CAISEEGNTIYF. The CDR3 coding sequence is TGTGCCATCAGTGAGGAGGGAAACACCATATATTTT.

V gene TRBV5-5 combines with J gene TRBJ1-1; no definite D call. The V end lost 4 bases, the J end lost 1 base, and 14 bases lay between the germline ends. The CDR3 is made up of 15 amino acids. Germline values: CDR1 SGHKS, CDR2 YYEKEE (reference sequence). This CDR3 is CASSPSERWNTEAFF. CDR3 bases: TGTGCCAGCAGCCCCTCCGAGAGATGGAACACTGAAGCTTTCTTT.

This chain connects TRBV19 to TRBJ2-7; 7 bases fit TRBD1. The ends lost 3 bases at V and 4 bases at J; junction bases unmatched: 6. This CDR3 has 14 amino acids. CDR1 LNHDA and CDR2 SQIVND come from the germline V gene (reference sequence). The CDR3 region is CASSIDRANYEQYF. The CDR3 region has the DNA TGTGCCAGTAGTATCGACAGGGCGAATTACGAGCAGTACTTC.

The V gene is TRBV5-4, the J gene TRBJ2-5, with 9 bases aligning to TRBD1. The CDR3 has 16 residues. Germline V gives CDR1 SGHNT, CDR2 YYREEE (reference sequence). The junction had 5 bases not matched to a gene; V was cut back by 0 bases and J by 2 bases. CDR3 sequence: CASSLGGDREQETQYF. The CDR3 region has the DNA TGTGCCAGCAGCTTGGGAGGGGACAGGGAACAAGAGACCCAGTACTTC.

V and J are TRBV15 and TRBJ2-4; D is undetermined. CDR3 size: 17 residues. V gave up 0 bases and J gave up 1 base, with 13 bases separating them. CDR1 LNHNV and CDR2 YYDKDF come from the germline V gene (reference sequence). The CDR3: CATSRDKGDRAKNIQYF. For the CDR3, the DNA is TGTGCCACCAGCAGAGATAAAGGAGATAGGGCCAAAAACATTCAGTACTTC. Together with reference TRBV15 and TRBJ2-4, the CDR3 gives the full variable domain: DAMVIQNPRYQVTQFGKPVTLSCSQTLNHNVMYWYQQKSSQAPKLLFHYYDKDFNNEADTPDNFQSRRPNTSFCFLDIRSPGLGDTAMYLCATSRDKGDRAKNIQYFGAGTRLSVL.

V and J are TRBV6-2 or TRBV6-3 and TRBJ1-2; a weak D match, TRBD1 (5 bases). CDR1 is MNHEY, CDR2 SVGEGT, per germline. The CDR3 covers 14 residues. V was clipped by 6 bases and J by 3 bases, with 14 bases between them. The CDR3 DNA is TGTGCCAGCAGCAGGAGGGGCCAGGACTATGGCTACACCTTC. Encoded protein: CASSRRGQDYGYTF.

V and J are TRBV4-1 and TRBJ1-5; D gene ambiguous. Trimming took off 3 bases at V and 6 bases at J, with 15 bases between the two ends. Germline V gene data show CDR1 as MGHRA and CDR2 as YSYEKL. CDR3 length equals 15 residues. The CDR3 DNA follows: TGCGCCAGCAGCCAGGCCTACGGGATGGGTCAGCCCCAGCATTTT. Translated: CASSQAYGMGQPQHF.

The rearrangement links TRBV18 to TRBJ2-3; 9 positions agree with TRBD2. The CDR3 runs 15 residues. The germline V gene has CDR1 KGHSH and CDR2 LQKENI. V was clipped by 3 bases and J by 4 bases; unmatched bases: 5. This chain's CDR3 is CASSPRGRAPDTQYF. As DNA, the CDR3 is TGTGCCAGCTCACCTCGCGGGAGGGCCCCAGATACGCAGTATTTT.

V and J are TRBV6-5 and TRBJ2-7, with TRBD1 matching 7 bases. CDR1 is MNHEY, CDR2 SVGAGI, per germline. The V segment lost 5 bases and the J segment 1 base; nucleotides outside the gene matches: 8. This CDR3 has 15 residues. CDR3 in amino acids: CASSIGTDLSYEQYF. DNA of the CDR3: TGTGCCAGCAGTATAGGGACAGACCTTTCCTACGAGCAGTACTTC.

The genes are TRBV7-2 and TRBJ1-2; 10 bases are a match to TRBD1. The CDR3 extends over 16 amino acids. Germline assignment: CDR1 SGHTA and CDR2 FQGNSA. V dropped 1 base and J dropped 1; count of bases not matched to a gene: 3. The CDR3 spells CASSLVGTGVNYGYTF. For the CDR3, the DNA is TGTGCCAGCAGCTTAGTAGGGACAGGGGTTAACTATGGCTACACCTTC. Complete variable domain (other parts from reference TRBV7-2 and TRBJ1-2): GAGVSQSPSNKVTEKGKDVELRCDPISGHTALYWYRQSLGQGLEFLIYFQGNSAPDKSGLPSDRFSAERTGGSVSTLTIQRTQQEDSAVYLCASSLVGTGVNYGYTFGSGTRLTVV.

The chain links TRBV6-4 to TRBJ1-1, with D uncertain. The V end was cut by 0 bases, the J end by 5 bases, with 16 bases between. Germline loops: CDR1 MRHNA, CDR2 SNTAGT. This CDR3 spans 16 amino acids. CDR3 DNA sequence: TGTGCCAGCAGTGACTCGGTCAGGCCCTCTGGGACTGAAGCTTTCTTT. The encoded protein is CASSDSVRPSGTEAFF.

The chain has TRBV24-1 and TRBJ1-1; 7 nucleotides line up with TRBD1. Germline V CDR1 and CDR2: KGHDR, SFDVKD. The trim removed 2 bases at V and 11 bases at J, leaving 19 bases unmatched. The CDR3 is 17 residues long. The CDR3 coding sequence is TGTGCCACCAGTGATTCAACCCCCGGGACAGTCTCCGTGGGGGCTTTCTTT. Translating gives CATSDSTPGTVSVGAFF.

The chain uses TRBV12-3 or TRBV12-4 and TRBJ2-5; 7 positions match TRBD1. The CDR3 contains 13 residues. The V segment lost 6 bases and the J segment 3 bases; nucleotides outside the gene matches: 4. CDR3 sequence reads: CASSRDSKETQYF. In nucleotides, the CDR3 is TGTGCCAGCAGCAGGGACAGTAAAGAGACCCAGTACTTC.